Below are 12 T cell receptor beta chains sequenced from a single sample in a study. TCRdb recomputed calls from the RT-PCR reads with MiXCR, one row per CDR3 protein. The repertoire holds about 680,000 distinct CDR3 sequences, with 14% as singletons. Sequencing used memory CD4+ T cells from blood. These receptors all come from a female donor in good health, serving as a healthy control.

Only a few counts were recorded for this clonotype. V is TRBV12-3 or TRBV12-4 and J is TRBJ2-7; D gene ambiguous. The CDR3 contains 15 residues. V was trimmed by 7 bases and J by 2 bases, leaving 18 bases between them. CDR3 sequence (DNA): TGTGCCAGCACCCCAGGAAGGCGGAATACCTACGAGCAGTACTTC. Amino acid sequence: CASTPGRRNTYEQYF.

V is TRBV12-3 or TRBV12-4 and J is TRBJ1-5; 7 nucleotides align to TRBD1. Trimming took 7 bases from V and 4 from J; bases not matched to a gene: 7. The CDR3 spans 14 residues. CDR3 sequence reads: CASTTGQFNQPQHF. Written as DNA, the CDR3 is TGTGCCAGCACCACGGGACAGTTTAATCAGCCCCAGCATTTT.

This rearrangement joins TRBV7-9 to TRBJ1-5; D gene unclear. V lost 1 base to trimming and J lost 1 base, with 8 bases between them. The CDR3 has 15 amino acids. CDR1 SEHNR and CDR2 FQNEAQ come from the germline V gene (reference sequence). The CDR3 spells CASSLEGTSNQPQHF. The CDR3 nucleotides are TGTGCCAGCAGCTTAGAGGGTACGAGCAATCAGCCCCAGCATTTT.

The chain combines TRBV19 with TRBJ2-1, with D possibly being TRBD1 (6 bases). The V and J ends lost 7 bases and 2 bases respectively, with 18 bases between them. The V gene's germline CDR1 is LNHDA and CDR2 SQIVND (reference sequence). CDR3 length: 16 amino acids. The CDR3 bases are TGTGCCAGTACACAGGGTGACACGCCAACCTACAATGAGCAGTTCTTC. It yields the protein CASTQGDTPTYNEQFF.

The V gene is TRBV6-5, the J gene TRBJ1-5; 7 positions agree with TRBD1. In germline, CDR1 is MNHEY, CDR2 SVGAGI. V trimming: 0 bases; J trimming: 4 bases; junction bases outside the gene matches: 6. The CDR3 contains 16 residues. CDR3 DNA sequence: TGTGCCAGCAGTTACTCGAGGCAGGGGGGGAATCAGCCCCAGCATTTT. The encoded protein is CASSYSRQGGNQPQHF.

This clonotype was recorded once. The rearrangement links TRBV20-1 to TRBJ2-5, with TRBD1 as a possible D gene (6 bases). With 6 bases removed from V and 4 bases from J, the gap between germline ends came to 21 bases. The CDR3 loop spans 15 amino acids. Germline V gene sequence: CDR1 DFQATT, CDR2 SNEGSKA (reference sequence). This chain's CDR3 is CSARKTGIKRETQYF. The CDR3 coding sequence is TGCAGTGCCAGAAAAACAGGGATCAAGAGAGAGACCCAGTACTTC.

This clonotype was counted ten times or more. The J gene is TRBJ2-5, the V gene TRBV4-1; 10 nucleotides line up with TRBD1. V shed 0 bases, J shed 5 bases, and the junction held 6 bases outside the gene matches. Germline V CDR1 and CDR2: MGHRA, YSYEKL. The CDR3 covers 16 residues. The CDR3 is CASSQDIDRGLETQYF. As DNA, the CDR3 is TGCGCCAGCAGCCAAGACATCGACAGGGGGCTGGAGACCCAGTACTTC.

For this clonotype: The CDR3 end shows no conserved phenylalanine or tryptophan, and so a read error is likely. J is TRBJ2-1 and V is TRBV6-2 or TRBV6-3; a possible D gene is TRBD2 (6 bases). CDR3 length: 16 residues. Trimming stripped 7 bases from V and 7 bases from J, with 23 bases between. Germline CDR1 MNHEY, CDR2 SVGEGT. CDR3 in amino acids: CASTLLGGGPKNEQFL. CDR3 in DNA: TGTGCCAGCACCCTTTTGGGGGGAGGCCCGAAAAATGAGCAGTTCTTA.

In this sample, this clonotype turned up many times. The J gene is TRBJ2-7, the V gene TRBV27, with 13 nucleotides matching TRBD2. Germline V gene data show CDR1 as MNHEY and CDR2 as SMNVEV (reference sequence). Trimming at V came to 3 bases and at J to 10 bases, leaving 9 bases not matched to a gene. CDR3 length equals 15 residues. The CDR3 DNA follows: TGTGCCAGCAGTTTGAGGACTAGCGGGGGCCTATCTCAGTACTTC. The encoded protein is CASSLRTSGGLSQYF.

This clonotype turned up a few times. The chain carries TRBV7-2 and TRBJ2-7, with a weak D call TRBD2 (6 bases). The germline V and J ends were trimmed by 2 bases and 6 bases, with 14 bases remaining between them. CDR1 is SGHTA, CDR2 FQGNSA, per germline. This CDR3 spans 14 amino acids. The CDR3 loop is CASSLPGTLSEQYF. The CDR3 bases are TGTGCCAGCAGCTTACCCGGGACTCTCTCCGAGCAGTACTTC.

The chain employs TRBV12-3 or TRBV12-4 and TRBJ2-2; TRBD2 matches 8 bases. This CDR3 is built from 17 residues. Losses at the gene ends were 5 bases for V and 2 bases for J; bases not matched to a gene: 10. The CDR3 coding sequence is TGTGCCAGCAGTCTCCCATCCGGGAGGGGAAACACCGGGGAGCTGTTTTTT. It translates to CASSLPSGRGNTGELFF.

This sequence joins TRBV20-1 and TRBJ2-1; 11 nucleotides line up with TRBD2. With V trimmed by 6 bases and J by 2 bases, 12 bases remained unmatched. The V gene's germline CDR1 is DFQATT and CDR2 SNEGSKA (reference sequence). The CDR3 has 17 amino acids. The CDR3 is CSAGTSGPTSAYNEQFF. The CDR3 coding sequence is TGCAGTGCGGGGACTAGCGGCCCCACCTCGGCCTACAATGAGCAGTTCTTC.